This T cell receptor beta chain was documented in a study of T cell repertoires in cytomegalovirus infection. Looking at the study overall: It can be stated that public TCR beta signatures indicated CMV infection as well as a matching HLA type. Findings of the study overall: Dominating the ex vivo response were HLA-C-restricted CMV-specific TCR beta clonotypes. Adding up the frequency of public TCR beta families identified people who carried CMV plus the relevant HLA.

This clonotype was detected ten times or more. Its antigen is not identified. TCRdb re-analysed the reads in MiXCR, keeping a single row per CDR3 protein. The data contain about 360,000 distinct CDR3 sequences, 18% of them seen just once; the ten biggest clones take up 8.7%. The origin of this receptor is a human donor in good health (CMV status not recorded). Some clones in this sample may be carry-over from other donors' samples. Sequencing input: PBMCs.

The CDR3 DNA follows: TGTGCCAGCAGTACTTCACAGGGGTATGAGCAGTTCTTC. Translation gives CASSTSQGYEQFF. The chain recombines TRBV12-3 or TRBV12-4 with TRBJ2-1, with TRBD1 matching over 7 bases. This CDR3 has 13 amino acids. Germline trimming cut 5 bases from V and 8 bases from J; bases unmatched to any gene: 6.